Only a few counts were recorded for the clone carrying this TCR beta chain. CDR1 and CDR2 (germline): SGHRS, YFSETQ. The CDR3 has 16 amino acids. Trimming pared 4 bases from V and 0 bases from J, leaving 13 bases between. The data belong to a study of blood T cell repertoires in COVID-19. Across the study: Some COVID-19 samples were acute and others convalescent; all came from the United States, Italy and Spain. T cells, B-cell-depleted T cells, or PBMCs provided the cDNA or gDNA that served as material.

Original methodology: Reference gene primer amplification yielded estimated nucleated cell counts. Produced via immunoSEQ multiplex PCR; TCRdb's table is partial and in-frame only. V and J calls and clone size are given by that table; D and trimming were obtained from the DNA. The table lists roughly 130,000 clones, about 80% of them singletons, with less than 20% in the top ten. The sample comprised peripheral blood. The clonotype comes from a woman between 45 and 65 years old with acute or convalescent COVID-19. V is TRBV5-1 and J is TRBJ1-4; D is undetermined. CDR3 in amino acids: CASSRSPEATNEKLFF. The CDR3 bases are TGCGCCAGCAGCCGGAGCCCAGAGGCAACTAATGAAAAACTGTTTTTT.